This is a list of T cell receptor beta chains from one sample in a study of cytomegalovirus exposure and HLA in healthy donors. Only in-frame clones appear in the TCRdb table, and some are missing; sequencing was by immunoSEQ multiplex PCR. The profile covers fewer than 350,000 clones, with roughly 90% appearing a single time and about 0.9% taken by the ten largest. Sequencing was carried out using PBMCs. Source of these receptors: a woman between 18 and 30 years old in good health and CMV-seronegative. CDR3s include the opening cysteine and the closing phenylalanine or tryptophan.

j_call,v_call,cdr3_aa
TRBJ2-3,TRBV9,CASSPAGASDTQYF
TRBJ1-2,TRBV28,CASSGPRSYGYTF
TRBJ2-5,TRBV4-3,CASSQLRGQETQYF
TRBJ1-4,TRBV10-2,CASGPGGNEKLFF
TRBJ2-5,TRBV9,CASSVATGQETQYF
TRBJ2-7,TRBV12-5,CASGPTYEQYF
TRBJ2-1,TRBV4-3,CASSQEVVLAGVSYNEQFF
TRBJ1-5,TRBV11-2,CASSPRQTNQPQHF
TRBJ2-2,TRBV11-1,CASSLAAGVYPGELFF
TRBJ2-1,TRBV27,CASSSAGENYNEQFF
TRBJ1-3,TRBV23-1,CASSQPDSVSGNTIYF
TRBJ1-2,TRBV5-1,CASSLGQGGGYTF
TRBJ2-7,TRBV4-3,CASSQNSGDEQYF
TRBJ2-7,TRBV7-9,CASSLLTSGLAYEQYF
TRBJ1-1,TRBV7-3,CASSFSGVNTEAFF
TRBJ2-1,TRBV18,CAATWNWGDNEQFF
TRBJ2-4,TRBV2,CASSGGRVNIQYF
TRBJ2-1,TRBV13,CASSPIAGGVYEQFF
TRBJ2-1,TRBV29-1,CSVDGTRRYNEQFF
TRBJ2-4,TRBV19,CATGQGDIQYF
TRBJ2-7,TRBV13,CASSGAGQGIHEQYF
TRBJ2-7,TRBV28,CASSPWDRGPYEQYF
TRBJ2-3,TRBV4-3,CASSQASLFGTDTQYF
TRBJ1-2,TRBV2,CASMGQGTYGYTF
TRBJ1-1,TRBV25-1,CASSDPTGTANTEAFF
TRBJ2-2,TRBV6-5,CASSWRQNTGELFF
TRBJ2-3,TRBV28,CASSSVAGLTDAGTSTDTQYF
TRBJ2-7,TRBV21-1,CASSKGRTGGVPSSHEQYF
TRBJ1-2,TRBV28,CASSFGQSWYGYTF
TRBJ1-5,TRBV2,CASSGDRGRSNQPQHF
TRBJ1-3,TRBV28,CASSSPGGASGNTIYF
TRBJ2-3,TRBV19,CASSMLSGLTDTQYF
TRBJ2-7,TRBV9,CASSGEPGQPLREQYF
TRBJ2-2,TRBV4-1,CASSLGTGGLTGELFF
TRBJ2-3,TRBV5-6,CASSTRVAGGLDTQYF
TRBJ2-3,TRBV18,CASSPRTSGTDTQYF
TRBJ2-2,TRBV15,CATGQGNPNTGELFF
TRBJ1-1,TRBV27,CASSPAGVTGTEAFF
TRBJ1-2,TRBV18,CASSPIADRGPGGYTF
TRBJ2-7,TRBV5-6,CASSLSDRPSWDEQYF
TRBJ1-2,TRBV28,CASSPGLQIYGYTF
TRBJ1-1,TRBV5-1,CASSLTRASTEAFF
TRBJ2-3,TRBV7-7,CASSWGLAADTQYF
TRBJ2-7,TRBV15,CATSRDLGTGSSYEQYF
TRBJ2-2,TRBV7-8,CASSFLAGETGELFF
TRBJ2-2,TRBV5-4,CASSAPAGELFF
TRBJ1-1,TRBV16,CASSQSIGAGTEAFF
TRBJ2-7,TRBV27,CASSFRYYRFPSSYEQYF
TRBJ2-7,TRBV2,CASIAGNEQYF
TRBJ2-5,TRBV4-2,CASSQDLIGTRKETQYF
TRBJ1-3,TRBV9,CASSVAAAGNTIYF
TRBJ2-1,TRBV9,CASSVSSGTSYNEQFF
TRBJ2-7,TRBV4-1,CASSHRTSGGYEQYF
TRBJ2-7,TRBV6-5,CATSGFPYEQYF
TRBJ1-1,TRBV28,CASSRGYTEAFF
TRBJ1-2,TRBV18,CASSPDRDNGYTF
TRBJ2-4,TRBV15,CATSGTSGTGGRGRYF
TRBJ2-7,TRBV27,CASRLQLDRANEQYF
TRBJ2-5,TRBV2,CASSERYVDSSKRTQYF